This TCR beta chain was captured in a study of T cells after yellow fever vaccination. As for the study in general: Preparation of fractions with low cell numbers was performed using SMART-Seq v4 Ultra Low Input. Study-wide findings and caveats: FACS-sorted repertoires might harbor abundant contaminating clonotypes from the bulk population.

This clonotype was detected only a few times. Its antigen is undetermined. Germline V lookup: CDR1 SGHRS, CDR2 YFSETQ. The germline V and J ends were trimmed by 5 bases and 4 bases, with 13 bases remaining between them. CDR3 length: 14 residues. Using its own MiXCR run on the 5' RACE reads, TCRdb lists one record per CDR3 protein. The sample lists approximately 180,000 distinct CDR3 sequences; approximately 6.2% were seen once. The TCR sequence derives from a man younger than 35 who received the YFV17D yellow fever vaccine. The sequencing here drew on CD4+ T cells sorted from PBMCs, taken on the day of the first yellow fever vaccination. The chain joins TRBV5-1 to TRBJ1-3, with no clear D. The CDR3 region is CASRATYFGNTIYF. CDR3 bases: TGCGCCAGCAGGGCCACCTACTTCGGAAACACCATATATTTT. Supplemented by reference TRBV5-1 and TRBJ1-3, the full variable domain reads KAGVTQTPRYLIKTRGQQVTLSCSPISGHRSVSWYQQTPGQGLQFLFEYFSETQRNKGNFPGRFSGRQFSNSRSEMNVSTLELGDSALYLCASRATYFGNTIYFGEGSWLTVV.